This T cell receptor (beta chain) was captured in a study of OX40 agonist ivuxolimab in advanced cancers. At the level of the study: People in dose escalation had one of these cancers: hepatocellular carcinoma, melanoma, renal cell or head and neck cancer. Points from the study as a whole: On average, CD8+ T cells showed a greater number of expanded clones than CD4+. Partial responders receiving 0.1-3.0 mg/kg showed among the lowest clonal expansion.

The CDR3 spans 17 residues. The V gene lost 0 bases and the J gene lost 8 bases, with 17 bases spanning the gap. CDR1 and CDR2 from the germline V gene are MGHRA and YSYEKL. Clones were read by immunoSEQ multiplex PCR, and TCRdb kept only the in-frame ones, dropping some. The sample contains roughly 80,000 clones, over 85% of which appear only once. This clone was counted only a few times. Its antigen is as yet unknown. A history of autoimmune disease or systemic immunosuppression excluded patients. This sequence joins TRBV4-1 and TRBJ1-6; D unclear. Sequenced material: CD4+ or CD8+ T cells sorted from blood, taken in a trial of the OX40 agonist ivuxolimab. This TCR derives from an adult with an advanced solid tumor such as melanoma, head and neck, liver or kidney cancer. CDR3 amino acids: CASSQDLSGIRDSPLHF. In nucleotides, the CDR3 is TGCGCCAGCAGCCAAGATCTCTCCGGGATCCGAGATTCACCCCTCCACTTT.